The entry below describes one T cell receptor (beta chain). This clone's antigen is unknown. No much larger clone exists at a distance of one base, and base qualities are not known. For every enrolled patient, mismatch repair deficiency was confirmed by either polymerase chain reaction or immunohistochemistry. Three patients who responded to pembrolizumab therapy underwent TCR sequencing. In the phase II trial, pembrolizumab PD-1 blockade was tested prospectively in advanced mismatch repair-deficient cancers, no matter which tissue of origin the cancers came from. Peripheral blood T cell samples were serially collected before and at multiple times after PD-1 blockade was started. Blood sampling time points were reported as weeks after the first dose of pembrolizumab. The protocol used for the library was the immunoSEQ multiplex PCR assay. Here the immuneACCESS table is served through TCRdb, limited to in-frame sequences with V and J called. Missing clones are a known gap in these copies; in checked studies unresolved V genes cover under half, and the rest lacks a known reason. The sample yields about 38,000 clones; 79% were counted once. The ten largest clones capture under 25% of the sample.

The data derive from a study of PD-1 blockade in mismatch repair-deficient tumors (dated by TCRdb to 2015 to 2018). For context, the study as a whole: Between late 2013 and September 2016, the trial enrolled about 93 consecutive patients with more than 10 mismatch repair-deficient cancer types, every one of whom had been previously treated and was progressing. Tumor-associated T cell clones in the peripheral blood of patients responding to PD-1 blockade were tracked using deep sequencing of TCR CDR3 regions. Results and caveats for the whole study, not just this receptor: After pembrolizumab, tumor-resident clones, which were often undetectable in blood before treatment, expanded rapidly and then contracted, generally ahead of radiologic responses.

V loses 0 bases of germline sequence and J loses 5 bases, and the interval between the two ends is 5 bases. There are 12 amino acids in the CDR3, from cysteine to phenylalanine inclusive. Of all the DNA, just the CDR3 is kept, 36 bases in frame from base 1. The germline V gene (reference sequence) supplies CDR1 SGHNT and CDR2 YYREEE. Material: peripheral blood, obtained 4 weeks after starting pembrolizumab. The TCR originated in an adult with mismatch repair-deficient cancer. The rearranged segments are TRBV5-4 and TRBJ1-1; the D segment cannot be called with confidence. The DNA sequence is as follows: TGTGCCAGCAGCTTGGCTGTTACTGAAGCTTTCTTT. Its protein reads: CASSLAVTEAFF.